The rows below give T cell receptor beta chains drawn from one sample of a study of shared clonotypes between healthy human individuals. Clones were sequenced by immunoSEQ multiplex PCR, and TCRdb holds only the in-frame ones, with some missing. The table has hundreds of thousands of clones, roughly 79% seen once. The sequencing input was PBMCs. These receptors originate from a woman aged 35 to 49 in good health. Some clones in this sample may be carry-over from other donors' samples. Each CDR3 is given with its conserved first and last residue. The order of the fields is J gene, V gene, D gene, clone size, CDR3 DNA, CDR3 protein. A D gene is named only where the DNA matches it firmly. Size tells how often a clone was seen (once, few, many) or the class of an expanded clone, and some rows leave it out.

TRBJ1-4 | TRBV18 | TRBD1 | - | TGTGCCAGCTCAGATACGGGACAGACCTCTGAAAAACTGTTTTTT | CASSDTGQTSEKLFF
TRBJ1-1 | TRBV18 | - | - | TGTGCCAGCTCACCGGCGGTTGACACTGAAGCTTTCTTT | CASSPAVDTEAFF
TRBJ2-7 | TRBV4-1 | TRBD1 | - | TGCGCCAGCAGCCAAGGGACAGGGGCGAATTACGAGCAGTACTTC | CASSQGTGANYEQYF
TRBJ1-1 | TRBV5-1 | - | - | TGCGCCAGCAGCTTGGCGTCAGGGGCGGGAAACACTGAAGCTTTCTTT | CASSLASGAGNTEAFF
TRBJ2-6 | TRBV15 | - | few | TGTGCCACCAGCAGAGATCCGGTCTCTGGGGCCAACGTCCTGACTTTC | CATSRDPVSGANVLTF
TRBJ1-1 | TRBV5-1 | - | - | TGCGCCAGCAGCTTGGACAGGGTAGAAACTGAAGCTTTCTTT | CASSLDRVETEAFF
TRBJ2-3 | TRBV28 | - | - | TGTGCCAGCCGGTATGGAGGGGATACGCAGTATTTT | CASRYGGDTQYF
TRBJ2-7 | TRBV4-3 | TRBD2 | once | TGCGCCAGCAGCCAAGACCCGACTAGCGGGATCGAGCAGTACTTC | CASSQDPTSGIEQYF
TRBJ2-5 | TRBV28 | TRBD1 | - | TGTGCCAGCAGTTCCCGGGGACAGGGGGACCAAGAGACCCAGTACTTC | CASSSRGQGDQETQYF
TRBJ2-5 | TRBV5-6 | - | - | TGTGCCAGCAGCTCAACAGGGTTCCAAGAGACCCAGTACTTC | CASSSTGFQETQYF
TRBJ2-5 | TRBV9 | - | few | TGTGCCAGCAGCGTCGGTCCGACAGGGACCAAGACACTAGCGGAAGAGACCCAGTACTTC | CASSVGPTGTKTLAEETQYF
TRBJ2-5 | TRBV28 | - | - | TGTGCCAGCAGTTTGCGGACTCGGGGGGCAGAGACCCAGTACTTC | CASSLRTRGAETQYF
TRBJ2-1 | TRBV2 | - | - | TGTGCCAGCAGTGAGAGAGTCCTAGCGACCAATGAGCAGTTCTTC | CASSERVLATNEQFF
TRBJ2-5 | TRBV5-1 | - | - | TGCGCCAGCAGCTTTTCTCTCCAGGGGGGAGAGACCCAGTACTTC | CASSFSLQGGETQYF
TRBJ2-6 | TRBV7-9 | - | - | TGTGCCAGCAGCCTAGCGCGTACTGGGGCCAACGTCCTGACTTTC | CASSLARTGANVLTF
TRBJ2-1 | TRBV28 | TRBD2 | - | TGTGCCAGCAGCACGCCTAGGCGGGAGGGGTACAATGAGCAGTTCTTC | CASSTPRREGYNEQFF
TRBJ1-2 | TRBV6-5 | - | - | TGTGCCAGCAGTTACGCCAGATACTATGGCTACACCTTC | CASSYARYYGYTF
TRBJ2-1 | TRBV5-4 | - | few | TGTGCCAGCAGCTCAATGACGAGGTCCTACAATGAGCAGTTCTTC | CASSSMTRSYNEQFF
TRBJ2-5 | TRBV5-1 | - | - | TGCGCCAGCAGCTTGCGCTCTTTGCGGGCGAACCAAGAGACCCAGTACTTC | CASSLRSLRANQETQYF
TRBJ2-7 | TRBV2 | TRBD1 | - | TGTGCCAGCAGTGGGGACAGTCCCTACGAGCAGTACTTC | CASSGDSPYEQYF
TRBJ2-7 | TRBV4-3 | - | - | TGCGCCAGCAGCCAAGAAGCGACACCTGACAGGCACTACGAGCAGTACTTC | CASSQEATPDRHYEQYF
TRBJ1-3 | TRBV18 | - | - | TGTGCCAGCTCACCACTTGGGGGGTCTGGAAACACCATATATTTT | CASSPLGGSGNTIYF
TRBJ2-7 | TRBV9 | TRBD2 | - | TGTGCCAGCAGCGTTAGCGGGACTGCCTACGAGCAGTACTTC | CASSVSGTAYEQYF
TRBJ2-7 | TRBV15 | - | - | TGTGCCACCAGCAGAGATTCGGCAGGAGCAAGGGAGCAGTACTTC | CATSRDSAGAREQYF
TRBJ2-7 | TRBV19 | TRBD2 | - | TGTGCCAGTTGTATAGCGGGAGGCCCTTGCGAGCAGTACTTC | CASCIAGGPCEQYF
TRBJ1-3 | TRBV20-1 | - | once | TGCAGTGCTAGGTCTGGAAACACCATATATTTT | CSARSGNTIYF
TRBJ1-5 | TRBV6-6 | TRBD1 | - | TGTGCCAGCAGTTACCCACAAGGGGGCGTTGGTCAGCCCCAGCATTTT | CASSYPQGGVGQPQHF
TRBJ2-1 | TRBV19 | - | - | TGTGCCAGTAGTATAGGTCAGGGGGGACACAATGAGCAGTTCTTC | CASSIGQGGHNEQFF
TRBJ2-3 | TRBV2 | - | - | TGTGCCAGCAGCAGGGAGTCCGCAGATACGCAGTATTTT | CASSRESADTQYF
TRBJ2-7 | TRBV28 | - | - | TGTGCCAGCAGTTTATGGGCAGGGGGGTACGAGCAGTACTTC | CASSLWAGGYEQYF
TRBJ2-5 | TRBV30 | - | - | TGTGCCTGGAGTCCGCAAAGAGAGACCCAGTACTTC | CAWSPQRETQYF
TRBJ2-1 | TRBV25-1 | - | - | TGTGCCAGCAGTGAACCCCTGAGGGGGTCAACTTCCTACAATGAGCAGTTCTTC | CASSEPLRGSTSYNEQFF
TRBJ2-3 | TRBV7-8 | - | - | TGTGCCAGCAGCTTAGGTACAGATACGCAGTATTTT | CASSLGTDTQYF
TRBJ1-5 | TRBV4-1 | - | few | TGCGCCAGCAGCCAAGAATTTTCGACAGGCAATCAGCCCCAGCATTTT | CASSQEFSTGNQPQHF
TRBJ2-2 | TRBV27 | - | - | TGTGCCAGCAGACCCAGGGGGGCGTTCACCGGGGAGCTGTTTTTT | CASRPRGAFTGELFF
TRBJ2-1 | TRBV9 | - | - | TGTGCCAGCAGCGTTGGGACAACCTACAATGAGCAGTTCTTC | CASSVGTTYNEQFF
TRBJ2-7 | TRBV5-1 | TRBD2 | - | TGCGCCAGCAGCTGGGGCATCCAACACTCGGGGGGCGAGCAGTACTTC | CASSWGIQHSGGEQYF
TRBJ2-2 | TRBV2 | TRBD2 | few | TGTGCCAGCAGAGGACTAGCGGGAGTATCGACCGGGGAGCTGTTTTTT | CASRGLAGVSTGELFF
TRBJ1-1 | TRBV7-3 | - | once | TGTGCCAGCAGCTTAGGACCGTTGAACACTGAAGCTTTCTTT | CASSLGPLNTEAFF
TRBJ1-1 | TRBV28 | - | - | TGTGGGGCAGGGGCTTTTGAAGCTTTCTTT | CGAGAFEAFF
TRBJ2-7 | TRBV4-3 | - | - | TGCGCCAGCAGCCAGGTACTATCGGGACTCCGGGCCGAGCAGTACTTC | CASSQVLSGLRAEQYF
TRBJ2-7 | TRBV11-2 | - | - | TGTGCCAGCAGCTCTTCCTCCTACGAGCAGTACTTC | CASSSSSYEQYF
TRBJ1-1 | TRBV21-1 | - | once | TGTGCCAGCACCAAGGTTCGGCAGGCCGGGGACACTGAAGCTTTCTTT | CASTKVRQAGDTEAFF
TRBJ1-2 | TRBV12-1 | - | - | TGTGCCAGCAGCTCCCCGGGACAGCCTAACTATGGCTACACCTTC | CASSSPGQPNYGYTF
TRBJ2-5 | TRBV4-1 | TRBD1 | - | TGCGCCAGCAGCCAAGGGTACAGGGGGGTGACCCAGTACTTC | CASSQGYRGVTQYF
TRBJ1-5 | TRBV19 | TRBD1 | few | TGTGCCAGTAGTCCGCTGGGGACAGGGGGATTTGTAGCAAATCAGCCCCAGCATTTT | CASSPLGTGGFVANQPQHF
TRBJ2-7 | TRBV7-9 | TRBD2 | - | TGTGCCAGCAGCCCGCCGGCTAGCGGGAGCTACGAGCAGTACTTC | CASSPPASGSYEQYF
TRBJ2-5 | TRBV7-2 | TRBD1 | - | TGTGCCAGCAGCCAAGGGGACAGGGGGTATTCGTACCAAGAGACCCAGTACTTC | CASSQGDRGYSYQETQYF
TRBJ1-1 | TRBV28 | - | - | TGTGCCAGCAGTCCCGTAGGGGTTGGCACTGAAGCTTTCTTT | CASSPVGVGTEAFF
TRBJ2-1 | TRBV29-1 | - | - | TGCAGCGTTGCTTTCCTTAAGGACAATGAGCAGTTCTTC | CSVAFLKDNEQFF
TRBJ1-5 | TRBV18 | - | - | TGTGCCAGCTCTCTGACGGAAAGCAATCAGCCCCAGCATTTT | CASSLTESNQPQHF
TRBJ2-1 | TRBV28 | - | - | TGTGCCAGCAGGATTGGACTAATCTATGAGCAGTTCTTC | CASRIGLIYEQFF
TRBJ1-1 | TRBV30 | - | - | TGTGCCGCCTCACTTATTTTTGAAGCTTTCTTT | CAASLIFEAFF